In its sample, the clone carrying this TCR beta chain was seen a few times. The antigen remains unidentified. The data are from a study of cytomegalovirus exposure and HLA in healthy donors. Findings of the study overall: Across donors, most TCRs were seen rarely, yet some public ones were widespread. In a later analysis, at a false discovery rate of 0.05, approximately 15,000 TCR beta sequences matched HLA alleles.

PCR used 60 Vbeta primers and 13 Jbeta primers. Sequencing was performed with immunoSEQ multiplex PCR; in TCRdb, only in-frame clones are kept and a portion is missing. Of approximately 110,000 clones listed, 65% to 85% are singletons. The sample taken for sequencing was PBMCs. The source of this sequence is a man in his fifties in good health and CMV-seronegative.

The CDR3 region has the DNA TGTGCCAGCAGTTTAAACGGCAGGGGCGGGCATGAAAAACTGTTTTTT. It encodes CASSLNGRGGHEKLFF. The chain employs TRBV27 and TRBJ1-4; possible D gene TRBD1, 6 bases. This CDR3 contains 16 residues. The germline V gene has CDR1 MNHEY and CDR2 SMNVEV (reference sequence). V shed 2 bases and J shed 6 bases, with 16 bases lying between them.